Listed below are T cell receptor beta chains from one sample, sequenced in a study of T cell responses to AZD1222 COVID-19 vaccine. Profiling relied on immunoSEQ multiplex PCR, and the TCRdb table lists in-frame clones only, not all of them. The sample lists about 110,000 clones, roughly nine tenths occurring once. Sequencing used peripheral blood, obtained on day 0 of AZD1222 vaccination. These receptor sequences come from an adult in good health. Both conserved end residues are part of each CDR3. A D gene is named only where the DNA matches it firmly. Not all rows give a size; the values are once, few, many and, for expanded clones, a class.

D	V	J	size	CDR3	DNA
.	TRBV18	TRBJ2-4	.	CASSSQGRNIQYF	TGTGCCAGCTCGTCCCAGGGACGAAACATTCAGTACTTC
.	TRBV6-5	TRBJ1-2	.	CASSYSRGFGYGYTF	TGTGCCAGCAGTTACTCGAGAGGGTTTGGCTATGGCTACACCTTC
.	TRBV3-1/TRBV3-2	TRBJ2-7	.	CASSQAGSYYEQYF	TGTGCCAGCAGCCAAGCTGGCTCCTACTACGAGCAGTACTTC
TRBD1	TRBV7-9	TRBJ1-2	.	CASSLGTGAGGYTF	TGTGCCAGCAGCTTGGGGACAGGGGCAGGTGGCTACACCTTC
.	TRBV23-1	TRBJ1-1	.	CASSQSAGNGTEAFF	TGCGCCAGCAGTCAATCAGCAGGGAATGGCACTGAAGCTTTCTTT
TRBD1	TRBV7-8	TRBJ2-1	.	CASSFGQGAVEQFF	TGTGCCAGCAGCTTCGGACAGGGGGCCGTTGAGCAGTTCTTC
.	TRBV19	TRBJ2-2	.	CASSIEERSTGELFF	TGTGCCAGTAGTATAGAGGAGCGGAGCACCGGGGAGCTGTTTTTT
.	TRBV29-1	TRBJ2-6	.	CSVETGTGANVLTF	TGCAGCGTTGAGACCGGAACCGGGGCCAACGTCCTGACTTTC
.	TRBV15	TRBJ1-3	once	CATSREGSPGNTIYF	TGTGCCACCAGCAGAGAAGGGTCCCCTGGAAACACCATATATTTT
.	TRBV5-1	TRBJ2-6	.	CASSLDPGRSSGANVLTF	TGCGCCAGCAGCTTAGATCCGGGACGGAGCTCTGGGGCCAACGTCCTGACTTTC
TRBD1	TRBV30	TRBJ2-3	.	CAWAGGTDTQYF	TGTGCCTGGGCAGGGGGAACAGATACGCAGTATTTT
.	TRBV6-5	TRBJ2-4	.	CASTGRQGVGNIQYF	TGTGCCAGCACTGGCAGACAAGGGGTCGGGAACATTCAGTACTTC
.	TRBV5-1	TRBJ2-5	.	CASSLEPGRFQETQYF	TGCGCCAGCAGCTTGGAACCAGGGAGGTTCCAAGAGACCCAGTACTTC
.	TRBV2	TRBJ1-1	.	CASIPLGQGEAFF	TGTGCCAGCATACCCTTGGGGCAGGGTGAAGCTTTCTTT
TRBD1	TRBV29-1	TRBJ1-2	.	CSVRLRDRDTGYTF	TGCAGCGTGAGACTCCGGGACAGGGATACTGGCTACACCTTC
TRBD2	TRBV4-1	TRBJ2-2	.	CASSQGVAGAGELFF	TGCGCCAGCAGCCAAGGGGTCGCGGGAGCCGGGGAGCTGTTTTTT
TRBD1	TRBV6-5	TRBJ1-3	.	CASSLDRVGNTIYF	TGTGCCAGCAGCCTCGACAGGGTTGGAAACACCATATATTTT
.	TRBV24-1	TRBJ2-1	.	CATSAFNNEQFF	TGTGCCACCAGTGCGTTTAACAATGAGCAGTTCTTC
.	TRBV12-3/TRBV12-4	TRBJ2-4	.	CASSLVKDIQYF	TGTGCCAGCAGTTTAGTAAAGGACATTCAGTACTTC
TRBD2	TRBV24-1	TRBJ2-3	.	CATSDPGGGGDTQYF	TGTGCCACCAGTGATCCGGGCGGGGGAGGAGATACGCAGTATTTT
TRBD1	TRBV2	TRBJ1-2	.	CASRDVGGWGYGYTF	TGTGCCAGCAGGGACGTAGGGGGCTGGGGCTATGGCTACACCTTC
TRBD2	TRBV5-1	TRBJ2-1	.	CASSYPGTSGRDEQFF	TGCGCCAGCAGCTACCCCGGGACTAGCGGGAGAGATGAGCAGTTCTTC
.	TRBV4-1	TRBJ2-3	.	CASSQEGHSTDTQYF	TGCGCCAGCAGCCAAGAAGGACACAGCACAGATACGCAGTATTTT
.	TRBV12-3/TRBV12-4	TRBJ1-4	.	CASSPAAVGKLFF	TGTGCCAGCAGTCCAGCTGCAGTGGGAAAACTGTTTTTT
.	TRBV12-3/TRBV12-4	TRBJ2-3	.	CAISGQITDTQYF	TGTGCCATCTCGGGGCAGATCACAGATACGCAGTATTTT
TRBD2	TRBV3-1/TRBV3-2	TRBJ2-3	.	CASSQGAQLAGGTDTQYF	TGTGCCAGCAGCCAAGGGGCCCAACTAGCGGGCGGCACAGATACGCAGTATTTT
.	TRBV7-8	TRBJ1-1	.	CASSPRGADRTVRDVAFF	TGTGCCAGCAGCCCGCGTGGGGCAGACAGAACGGTCCGTGATGTAGCTTTCTTT
.	TRBV6-5	TRBJ2-4	.	CASSRDIRDIQYF	TGTGCCAGCAGTCGGGACATCCGTGACATTCAGTACTTC
.	TRBV6-1	TRBJ1-3	.	CASSEGPTSGNTIYF	TGTGCCAGCAGTGAAGGGCCGACTTCTGGAAACACCATATATTTT
.	TRBV4-1	TRBJ1-3	.	CASVGEGNTIYF	TGCGCCAGTGTAGGGGAAGGAAACACCATATATTTT
.	TRBV28	TRBJ2-2	.	CASSLAGDALTGELFF	TGTGCCAGCAGTTTAGCCGGGGACGCCTTGACTGGGGAGCTGTTTTTT
.	TRBV28	TRBJ1-4	.	CASTPWGRSNEKLFF	TGTGCCAGCACTCCGTGGGGACGGAGTAATGAAAAACTGTTTTTT
.	TRBV6-5	TRBJ1-5	.	CASRVRNSNQPQHF	TGTGCCAGCAGGGTCAGGAATAGCAATCAGCCCCAGCATTTT
.	TRBV29-1	TRBJ2-7	.	CSVEELGGAGQYF	TGCAGCGTTGAAGAGCTAGGGGGGGCAGGGCAGTACTTC